This T cell receptor (beta chain) was sequenced in a study of blood T cell repertoires in COVID-19. Across the study: There were acute and convalescent COVID-19 samples, and they came from the United States, Italy and Spain.

In the authors' workflow: For nucleated cells, counts were estimated from reference gene primer amplification. The protocol was immunoSEQ multiplex PCR, while the TCRdb copy is restricted to in-frame clones and leaves out a portion. Clone size and V and J calls were adopted from that table, with D and trimming inferred from the DNA. The repertoire has 350,000 or so clones, roughly 89% of them found once; the top ten carry approximately 6.2%. The CDR3 spans 13 residues. The germline V gene encodes CDR1 LNHDA and CDR2 SQIVND (reference sequence). Trimming stripped 5 bases from V and 2 bases from J, with 8 bases between.

The material sequenced was peripheral blood. This TCR was sampled from a man younger than 35 with active or convalescent COVID-19. The chain carries TRBV19 and TRBJ2-3; no clear D gene. The CDR3 here is CASSRQATDTQYF. The DNA for the CDR3 is TGTGCCAGTAGTCGGCAGGCCACAGATACGCAGTATTTT.